The 13 T cell receptor beta chains presented below share a single source sample, sequenced in a study of spatial heterogeneity in lung cancer. The study's findings and limits: One measure, the expanded intratumoral alpha and beta TCR count, tracked tumor mutation counts.

Antigens for these TCRs are unknown. MiXCR was run by TCRdb on the 5' RACE reads, yielding one entry per CDR3 protein. The repertoire holds 5,500 to 7,000 distinct CDR3 sequences, with about 8% as singletons. The time point is: sample taken at primary tumor resection. The sample in question was lung tumor tissue, obtained at surgery. The origin of the receptors is a female donor with early-stage non-small cell lung cancer.

Concerning this clonotype: At one end, the junction sequence differs from germline, possibly due to a read error. Within a library made for alpha chains, this beta chain is off target, and its count is uninformative. This sequence joins TRBV11-1 and TRBJ1-5; D unclear. Germline CDR1 SGHAT, CDR2 FQDESV (reference sequence). This CDR3 region has 13 residues. DNA for the CDR3: TGTGCCAGCAGCAGTGACCCGCGGCAGCCCAAGCATTTT. Translating gives CASSSDPRQPKHF.

By sample fraction, this clonotype is medium-sized. This beta chain is a stray read from a library made for alpha chains; its abundance is not meaningful. This sequence joins TRBV5-4 and TRBJ2-3; no clear D. This CDR3 spans 12 amino acids. The V end was cut by 6 bases, the J end by 11 bases, with 16 bases between. Germline assignment: CDR1 SGHNT and CDR2 YYREEE (reference sequence). The CDR3 region is CASTDLGYLQYF. CDR3 DNA sequence: TGTGCCAGCACCGATCTCGGATATCTGCAGTATTTT.

This clonotype was seen many times. This beta chain is an off-target read within a library intended for alpha chains, so its frequency means little. This rearrangement joins TRBV18 to TRBJ2-7, with no clear D. The CDR3 consists of 14 residues. The V end lost 2 bases, the J end lost 9 bases, and 17 bases lay between the germline ends. Germline V CDR1 and CDR2: KGHSH, LQKENI. This CDR3 reads CASSPYADERGQYF. CDR3 coding DNA: TGTGCCAGCTCACCATACGCCGACGAAAGAGGGCAGTACTTC.

This clonotype showed up many times. This beta chain was picked up by a library intended for alpha chains and is off target, so its count carries little meaning. The chain employs TRBV12-3 or TRBV12-4 and TRBJ2-3; 10 bases line up with TRBD2. The CDR3 spans 15 residues. V was pared by 4 bases and J by 10 bases, with 11 bases of the junction left unmatched. CDR3 loop: CASSSQASGGSAQYF. The CDR3 nucleotides read TGTGCCAGCAGTTCTCAGGCTAGCGGGGGCTCTGCGCAGTATTTT.

This clonotype is labeled as medium-sized. The library was built for alpha chains, so this beta chain is an off-target read and its size means little. The rearrangement joins TRBV7-2 to TRBJ1-4; D not resolved. The V and J ends lost 5 bases and 3 bases respectively, with 7 bases between them. CDR1 is SGHTA and CDR2 is FQGNSA in the germline V gene. The CDR3 loop spans 13 amino acids. CDR3 bases: TGTGCCAGCAGCGAAGAGGCTAATGAAAAACTGTTTTTT. It translates to CASSEEANEKLFF.

This clonotype was observed at least ten times. With the library built for alpha chains, this beta chain is off target and its frequency is not meaningful. The chain joins TRBV19 to TRBJ2-3; no firm D call. Deletions cut 4 bases from V and 6 bases from J, with 14 bases between. The CDR3 is 14 amino acids. Germline CDR1 and CDR2: LNHDA and SQIVND (reference sequence). DNA of the CDR3: TGTGCCAGTAGTAGGACCTTTCTGTCGGATACGCAGTATTTT. It is translated as CASSRTFLSDTQYF.

This clonotype was picked up many times. Since the library was made to target alpha chains, this beta chain is a stray read and its abundance is not meaningful. The chain couples TRBV7-6 to TRBJ2-5; possibly TRBD1 or TRBD2 for D (6 bases each). V lost 5 bases, J lost 5 bases, and 15 bases lay in between. Germline V lookup: CDR1 SGHVS, CDR2 FNYEAQ. The length of the CDR3 is 14 residues. The CDR3 spells CASSLRLGGETQYF. CDR3 coding DNA: TGTGCCAGCAGCCTCCGCCTGGGGGGCGAGACCCAGTACTTC.

This clonotype qualifies as medium-sized. This beta chain slipped into a library made for alpha chains as a stray read, so its size is not meaningful. The DNA for the CDR3 is TGCAGCGCCCTGGGTTCGGGCGATGAAAAACTGTTTTTT. Its translation: CSALGSGDEKLFF. This sequence joins TRBV29-1 and TRBJ1-4, with D hard to call. V lost 7 bases and J lost 6, with 15 bases in between. Germline CDR1 is SQVTM and CDR2 is ANQGSEA. The CDR3 totals 13 residues.

In its sample, this clonotype was seen many times. A library made for alpha chains picked up this beta chain off target, so its size means little. The CDR3 DNA is TGCAGTGCTAGGGTCCGGGAAAGGGGCTACGAGCAGTACTTC. It translates to CSARVRERGYEQYF. V gene TRBV20-1 combines with J gene TRBJ2-7, with D perhaps given as TRBD1 or TRBD2 (5 bases each). The CDR3 runs 14 residues. V lost 3 bases, J lost 3 bases, and 15 bases lay in between. Germline V gene sequence: CDR1 DFQATT, CDR2 SNEGSKA (reference sequence).

With respect to this clonotype: In a library made to pick up alpha chains, this beta chain is a stray read with a size that means little. This chain links TRBV5-1 with TRBJ2-7, with D perhaps TRBD1 (6 bases). V lost 4 bases and J 2 bases, leaving 16 bases between the germline ends. The CDR3 runs 15 residues. Germline CDR1 is SGHRS and CDR2 is YFSETQ. DNA of the CDR3: TGCGCCAGCAGCAGTGATCAGGGGAACACCTACGAGCAGTACTTC. This codes for CASSSDQGNTYEQYF. Combining the CDR3 with reference TRBV5-1 and TRBJ2-7 gives the whole variable domain KAGVTQTPRYLIKTRGQQVTLSCSPISGHRSVSWYQQTPGQGLQFLFEYFSETQRNKGNFPGRFSGRQFSNSRSEMNVSTLELGDSALYLCASSSDQGNTYEQYFGPGTRLTVT.

This clonotype is labeled medium-sized. The library was built for alpha chains, so this beta chain is an off-target read and its size means little. The chain uses TRBV28 and TRBJ1-2, with unresolved D. V gave up 6 bases and J gave up 4 bases, with 6 bases separating them. This CDR3 is built from 11 residues. Germline assignment: CDR1 MDHEN and CDR2 SYDVKM. CDR3 nucleotide sequence: TGTGCCAGCAGGAATAGCTATGGCTACACCTTC. Its protein is CASRNSYGYTF.

This clonotype was counted between two and nine times. This beta chain slipped into a library made for alpha chains as a stray read, so its size is not meaningful. V is TRBV7-9 and J is TRBJ2-2; D assignment may be TRBD1 or TRBD2 (5 bases each). CDR1 SEHNR and CDR2 FQNEAQ come from the germline V gene (reference sequence). V was trimmed by 5 bases and J by 4 bases, leaving 29 bases between them. The CDR3 totals 20 residues. In DNA form, the CDR3 reads TGTGCCAGCAGCCCCCTTGAGGGGAGATCCCCCACTGGAGCCACCGGGGAGCTGTTTTTT. This gives the protein CASSPLEGRSPTGATGELFF.

By share of the sample, this clonotype is medium-sized. The size of this beta chain means little, since it is a stray read in a library made for alpha chains. For the CDR3, the DNA is TGTGCCAGCAGCTGGGGACCAACACCAGTGGCCCAGTACTTC. Protein sequence: CASSWGPTPVAQYF. The V gene is TRBV11-2, the J gene TRBJ2-5; the D call may be TRBD1 or TRBD2 (5 bases each). Germline V gives CDR1 SGHAT, CDR2 FQNNGV. The CDR3 has 14 residues. V dropped 4 bases and J dropped 9 bases, with 18 bases sitting between them.